This T cell receptor (beta chain) appears in the sequencing data of a study of blood T cells in healthy people across ages. General observations from the study: Observed TCR beta diversity per million T cells went down as age went up. This fall followed a roughly linear course with age.

This CDR3 contains 14 residues. The germline V gene encodes CDR1 MNHEY and CDR2 SMNVEV (reference sequence). Points on this clonotype: The antigen is undetermined.

A J-beta primer mix and a sample-barcoded 5' primer were used in a second PCR of roughly 6 to 11 cycles. Paired-end reads containing CDR3 totaled no fewer than 3 million for each sample. Each CDR3 protein gets one entry after TCRdb re-called the 5' RACE reads with MiXCR. The repertoire holds roughly 2 million distinct CDR3 sequences, with just under 50% as singletons. Sequencing was done on a sample of blood. This TCR came from a middle-aged woman in good health. This chain uses TRBV27 with TRBJ2-4; possible D gene TRBD2, 6 bases. With the DNA end fitting TRBJ2-7 better, the J assignment may be wrong. The CDR3 bases are TGTGCCGCTATGGGAGGCCACCGCCCCTACGAGCAGTACTTC. Its translation: CAAMGGHRPYEQYF.